This paragraph covers one T cell receptor beta chain sequence. As yet, its antigen is unknown. Data came from immunoSEQ multiplex PCR; TCRdb stores just in-frame clones and leaves some out. The table shows some 64,000 clones, with approximately 98% occurring only once. This sample is drawn from a study of Tregs in tolerant kidney transplant recipients. Findings and limits, study-wide: Few patients were studied, so findings need validation in larger groups. Antigen-driven expansion was suggested because donor-specific Tregs expanded more than all Tregs in tolerant patients.

V shed 8 bases and J shed 1 base, with 8 bases lying between them. CDR1 is LNHDA, CDR2 SQIVND, per germline (reference sequence). The CDR3 loop spans 12 amino acids. The receptor's source is a human donor who received a combined kidney and bone marrow transplant. The starting material was Tregs from blood, obtained before the transplant. The chain has TRBV19 and TRBJ1-1; D is undetermined. CDR3 sequence reads: CASSEANTEAFF. The CDR3 DNA sequence: TGTGCCAGTTCGGAGGCGAACACTGAAGCTTTCTTT.